Listed here is a single T cell receptor beta chain. The source of the sample is a study of cytomegalovirus exposure and HLA in healthy donors. Primers for the PCR totalled 60 Vbeta and 13 Jbeta. TCRdb keeps only in-frame clones here, not all; method: immunoSEQ multiplex PCR. Seen here are around 90,000 clones, about two thirds observed once, and the top ten hold 20% to 25%. Healthy people donating bone marrow made up the donors. The clonotype was recovered from a woman aged 50 to 60 in good health and CMV-seropositive. Sequencing input: PBMCs.

CDR3 in DNA: TGTGCCAGCAGTTTATCGGACAGGAAAGCTTTCTTT. As protein: CASSLSDRKAFF. The J gene is TRBJ1-1, the V gene TRBV28; the match to TRBD1 covers 7 bases. Germline V CDR1 and CDR2: MDHEN, SYDVKM. CDR3 length: 12 residues. Trimming at V came to 1 base and at J to 9 bases, leaving 2 bases not matched to a gene.